This T cell receptor beta chain was identified during a study of blood T cell repertoires in COVID-19 (TCRdb year 2020). Describing the broader study: The collaborator samples originated in the United States, Italy and Spain and spanned the acute and convalescent phases of COVID-19. The prospective study material was composed of cDNA or gDNA derived from T cells, B-cell-depleted T cells, or PBMCs. The dataset comprised deeply sampled blood TCRbeta repertoires from subjects exposed to, actively infected with, or recovered from COVID-19. The repertoires were made available in a free public database intended to serve as a resource for research on the immune response to SARS-CoV-2. Samples came from the ongoing ImmuneRACE study (first 160 participants) plus 1,254 subjects from 6 global collaborators. A de-identified subject ID, COVID-19 status, age in years and sex were almost always included in the sample metadata. HLA class I and class II types, where available, came from metadata supplied by the sample provider rather than from assay-based typing.

The full study reports these points: The quantity of clinical and demographic metadata differed by source and by participant and was supplied without curation.

This clone appeared a single time. Its specific antigen is unknown. There are no base qualities to consult, and no much larger clone falls within one base. From the cysteine up to the phenylalanine, the CDR3 has a length of 16 residues. The read is trimmed to its CDR3 DNA, 48 bases read in frame from base 1. V was cut back by 4 bases and J by 8 bases, leaving a gap of 26 bases between them. As encoded in the germline V gene (reference sequence), CDR1 is GTSNPN while CDR2 is SVGIG. Collaborating institutions collected whole blood in K2EDTA tubes following their own protocols. Collaborator samples were shipped for TCRbeta analysis as frozen whole blood, isolated PBMCs, or DNA extracted from either sample type. The immunoSEQ Assay, a bias-controlled multiplex PCR, was used to amplify TCRbeta CDR3 regions from genomic DNA. Turning to the authors' computational methods: Within the assay, amplification of reference gene primers was used to estimate how many nucleated cells each sample contained. To quantify the absolute abundance of each unique TCRbeta CDR3 rearrangement, sequence reads were collapsed and filtered. For each sample, productive Simpson clonality was calculated as the square root of Simpson's diversity index across productive rearrangements. The source is immuneACCESS, and TCRdb retained only in-frame sequences with V and J called. Part of the clones is not carried over; for the studies checked, unresolved V genes explain less than half of this, and the remainder is unexplained. That table is the source of V, J and clone size, and D and trimming were worked out from the DNA. This sample has under 40,000 clones in its table, and approximately 81% of those were observed once. Together, the top ten hold roughly 15% of the sample.

The rearranged chain carries TRBV30 and TRBJ1-2; TRBD1 is perhaps the D gene, given 6 matching bases. The sequencing input was peripheral blood. The source of this sequence is a human donor with acute or convalescent COVID-19. The donor label of this sample is uncertain. The CDR3 protein is CAWNRDGLGRLRGYTF. The sequenced DNA is TGTGCCTGGAACAGGGACGGGTTGGGTAGGCTACGCGGCTACACCTTC.